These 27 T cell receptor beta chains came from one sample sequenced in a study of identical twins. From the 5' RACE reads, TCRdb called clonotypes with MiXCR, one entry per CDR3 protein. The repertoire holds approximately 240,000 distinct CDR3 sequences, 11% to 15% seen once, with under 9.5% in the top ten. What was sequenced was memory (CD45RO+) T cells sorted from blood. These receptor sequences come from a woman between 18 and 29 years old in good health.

The CDR3 bases are TGTGCCAGCTCACAGACGACTAGCGGGGGGGCCAGGGATACGCAGTATTTT. The encoded protein is CASSQTTSGGARDTQYF. The J gene is TRBJ2-3, the V gene TRBV18; 14 nucleotides match TRBD2. The CDR3 spans 17 residues. Germline V lookup: CDR1 KGHSH, CDR2 LQKENI. The V and J ends lost 4 bases and 6 bases, in that order; junction bases with no gene match: 9.

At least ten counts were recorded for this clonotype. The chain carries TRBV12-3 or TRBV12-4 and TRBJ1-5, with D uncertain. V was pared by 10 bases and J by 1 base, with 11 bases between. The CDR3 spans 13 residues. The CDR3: CATAPESNQPQHF. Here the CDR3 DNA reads TGTGCCACCGCCCCGGAGAGCAATCAGCCCCAGCATTTT.

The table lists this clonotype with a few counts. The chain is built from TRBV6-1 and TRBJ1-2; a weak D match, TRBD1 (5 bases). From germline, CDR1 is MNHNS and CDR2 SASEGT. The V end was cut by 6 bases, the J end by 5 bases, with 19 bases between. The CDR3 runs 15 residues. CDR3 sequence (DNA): TGTGCCAGCAGGACCCGCGTCGACAGACCATATGGCTACACCTTC. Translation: CASRTRVDRPYGYTF.

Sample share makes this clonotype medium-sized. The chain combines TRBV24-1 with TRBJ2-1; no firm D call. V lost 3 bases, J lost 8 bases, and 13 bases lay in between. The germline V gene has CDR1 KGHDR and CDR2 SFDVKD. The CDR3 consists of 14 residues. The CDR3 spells CATSDPNHNDEQFF. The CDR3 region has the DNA TGTGCCACCAGTGATCCGAACCATAACGATGAGCAGTTCTTC.

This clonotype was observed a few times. The CDR3 loop is CASALGGRTYEQYF. Here the CDR3 DNA reads TGTGCCAGCGCCCTGGGGGGGCGAACCTACGAGCAGTACTTC. The J gene is TRBJ2-7, the V gene TRBV12-3 or TRBV12-4, with a weak D call TRBD2 (7 bases). This CDR3 has 14 amino acids. Trimming removed 8 bases at V and 2 bases at J, with 16 bases between.

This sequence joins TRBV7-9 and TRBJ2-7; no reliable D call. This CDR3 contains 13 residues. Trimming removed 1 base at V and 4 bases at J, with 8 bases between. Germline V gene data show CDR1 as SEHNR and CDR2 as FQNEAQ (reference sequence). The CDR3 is CASSLDALYEQYF. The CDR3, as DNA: TGTGCCAGCAGCTTAGATGCCCTTTACGAGCAGTACTTC.

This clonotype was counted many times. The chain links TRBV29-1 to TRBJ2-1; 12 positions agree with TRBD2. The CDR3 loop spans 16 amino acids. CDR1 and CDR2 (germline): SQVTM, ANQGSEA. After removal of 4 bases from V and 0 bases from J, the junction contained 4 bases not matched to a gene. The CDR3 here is CSVGLAGESSYNEQFF. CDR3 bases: TGCAGCGTTGGACTAGCGGGAGAGAGCTCCTACAATGAGCAGTTCTTC.

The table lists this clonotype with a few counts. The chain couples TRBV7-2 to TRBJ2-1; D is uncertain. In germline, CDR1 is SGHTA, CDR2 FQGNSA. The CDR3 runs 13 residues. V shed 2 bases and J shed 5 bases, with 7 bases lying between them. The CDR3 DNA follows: TGTGCCAGCAGCTTATACTGGGACAATGAGCAGTTCTTC. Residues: CASSLYWDNEQFF.

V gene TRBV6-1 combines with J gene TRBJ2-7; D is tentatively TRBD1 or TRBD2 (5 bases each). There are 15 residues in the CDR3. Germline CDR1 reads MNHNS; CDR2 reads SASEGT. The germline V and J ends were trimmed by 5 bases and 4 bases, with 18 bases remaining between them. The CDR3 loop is CASSHRDRYEYEQYF. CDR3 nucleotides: TGTGCCAGCAGTCATCGGGACCGTTACGAGTACGAGCAGTACTTC.

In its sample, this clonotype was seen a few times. The CDR3 bases are TGTGCCAGCAGCCCCCTTACACAGGGGATAGGCACTGAAGCTTTCTTT. It yields the protein CASSPLTQGIGTEAFF. This rearrangement joins TRBV3-1 to TRBJ1-1, with 7 bases matching TRBD1. V shed 4 bases, J shed 4 bases, and the junction held 12 bases outside the gene matches. Germline V gene lookup returns CDR1 LGHDT and CDR2 YNNKEL (reference sequence). CDR3 length equals 16 residues.

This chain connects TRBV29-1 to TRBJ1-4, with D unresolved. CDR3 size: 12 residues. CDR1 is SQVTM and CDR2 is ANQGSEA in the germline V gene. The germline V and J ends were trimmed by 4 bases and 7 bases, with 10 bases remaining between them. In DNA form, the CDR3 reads TGCAGCGTTGGCCGTCCGGGTGAAAAACTGTTTTTT. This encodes CSVGRPGEKLFF.

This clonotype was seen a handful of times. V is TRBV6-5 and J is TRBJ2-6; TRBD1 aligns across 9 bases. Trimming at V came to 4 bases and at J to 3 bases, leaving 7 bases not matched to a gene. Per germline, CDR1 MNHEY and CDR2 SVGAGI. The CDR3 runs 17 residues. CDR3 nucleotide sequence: TGTGCCAGCAGTTCGGGACAGGGTCGGATTGGGGCCAACGTCCTGACTTTC. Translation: CASSSGQGRIGANVLTF.

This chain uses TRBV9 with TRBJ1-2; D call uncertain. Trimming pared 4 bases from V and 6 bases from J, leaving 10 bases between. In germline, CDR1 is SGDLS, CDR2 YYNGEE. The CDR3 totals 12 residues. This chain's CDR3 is CASSSGIHGYTF. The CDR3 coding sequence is TGTGCCAGCAGCTCCGGGATCCATGGCTACACCTTC.

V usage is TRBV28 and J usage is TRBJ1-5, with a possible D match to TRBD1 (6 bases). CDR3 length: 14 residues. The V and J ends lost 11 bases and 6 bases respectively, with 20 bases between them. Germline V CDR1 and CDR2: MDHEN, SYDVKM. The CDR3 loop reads CAPGGSGSGQPQHF. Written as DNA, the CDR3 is TGTGCCCCCGGGGGCTCAGGGTCAGGTCAGCCCCAGCATTTT.

CDR3 DNA: TGTGCCAGCAGCTTATGGGGGTTTGGCGAGACCCAGTACTTC. It translates to CASSLWGFGETQYF. The chain uses TRBV7-9 and TRBJ2-5; D may correspond to TRBD1 or TRBD2 (5 bases each). The CDR3 loop spans 14 amino acids. Germline-derived CDR1 and CDR2 are SEHNR and FQNEAQ (reference sequence). Trimming stripped 2 bases from V and 5 bases from J, with 12 bases between.

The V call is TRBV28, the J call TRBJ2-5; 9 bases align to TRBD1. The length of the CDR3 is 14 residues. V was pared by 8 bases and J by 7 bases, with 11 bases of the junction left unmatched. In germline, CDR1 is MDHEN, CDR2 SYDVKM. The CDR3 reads CASLDRDREGTQYF. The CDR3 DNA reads TGTGCCAGCCTTGATAGGGACAGGGAAGGGACCCAGTACTTC.

The DNA of the CDR3 is TGTGCCAGCAGTTTTTTAGGGAAAACTGAAGCTTTCTTT. Translating gives CASSFLGKTEAFF. The chain uses TRBV12-3 or TRBV12-4 and TRBJ1-1; unclear D gene. V was pared by 3 bases and J by 5 bases, with 10 bases between. The CDR3 has 13 amino acids.

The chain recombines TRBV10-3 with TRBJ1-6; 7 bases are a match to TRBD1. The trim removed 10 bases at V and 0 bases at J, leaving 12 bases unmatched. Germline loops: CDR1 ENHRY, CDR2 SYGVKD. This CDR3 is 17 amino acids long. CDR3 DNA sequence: TGTGCCACCCTCCTAGGACAGGACCACTCCTATAATTCACCCCTCCACTTT. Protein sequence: CATLLGQDHSYNSPLHF.

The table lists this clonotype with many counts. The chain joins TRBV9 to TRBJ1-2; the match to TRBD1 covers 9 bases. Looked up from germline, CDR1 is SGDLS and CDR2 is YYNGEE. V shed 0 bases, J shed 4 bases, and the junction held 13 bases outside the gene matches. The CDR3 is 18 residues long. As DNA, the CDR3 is TGTGCCAGCAGCGTAGATGGGGGACAGGGTAATTCCCCCTATGGCTACACCTTC. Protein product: CASSVDGGQGNSPYGYTF.

The CDR3 region has the DNA TGCAGTGCTATCCGTTCGGCGGGGGACCAAGAGACCCAGTACTTC. It yields the protein CSAIRSAGDQETQYF. The chain links TRBV20-1 to TRBJ2-5; the match to TRBD2 covers 7 bases. The CDR3 is 15 residues long. Unmatched junction bases numbered 8, after V lost 4 bases and J lost 0 bases. The V gene's germline CDR1 is DFQATT and CDR2 SNEGSKA (reference sequence).

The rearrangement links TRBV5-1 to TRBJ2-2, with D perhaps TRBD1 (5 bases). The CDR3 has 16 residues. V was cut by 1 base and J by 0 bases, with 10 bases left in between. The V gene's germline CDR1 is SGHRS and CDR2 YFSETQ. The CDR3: CASSLSRVANTGELFF. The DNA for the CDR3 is TGCGCCAGCAGCTTGAGCAGGGTCGCGAACACCGGGGAGCTGTTTTTT. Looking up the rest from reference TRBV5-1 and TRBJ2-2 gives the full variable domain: KAGVTQTPRYLIKTRGQQVTLSCSPISGHRSVSWYQQTPGQGLQFLFEYFSETQRNKGNFPGRFSGRQFSNSRSEMNVSTLELGDSALYLCASSLSRVANTGELFFGEGSRLTVL.

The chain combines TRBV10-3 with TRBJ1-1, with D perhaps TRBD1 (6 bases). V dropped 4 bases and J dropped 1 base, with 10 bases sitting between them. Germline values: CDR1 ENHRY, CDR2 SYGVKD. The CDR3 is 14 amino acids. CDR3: CAISGQVGNTEAFF. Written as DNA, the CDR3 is TGTGCCATCAGTGGACAGGTCGGGAACACTGAAGCTTTCTTT.

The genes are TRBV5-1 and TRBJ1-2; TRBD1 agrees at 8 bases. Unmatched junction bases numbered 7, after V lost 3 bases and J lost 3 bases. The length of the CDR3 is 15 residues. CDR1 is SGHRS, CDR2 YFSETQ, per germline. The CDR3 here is CASSSNRGTDYGYTF. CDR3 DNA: TGCGCCAGCAGCTCAAACAGGGGGACAGACTATGGCTACACCTTC.

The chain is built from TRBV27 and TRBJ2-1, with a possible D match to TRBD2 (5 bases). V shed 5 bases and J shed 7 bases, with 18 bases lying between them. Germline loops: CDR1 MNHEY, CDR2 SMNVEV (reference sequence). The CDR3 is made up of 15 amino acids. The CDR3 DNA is TGTGCCAGCAGTCCGACTTGGACCCGAGGGAATGAGCAGTTCTTC. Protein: CASSPTWTRGNEQFF.

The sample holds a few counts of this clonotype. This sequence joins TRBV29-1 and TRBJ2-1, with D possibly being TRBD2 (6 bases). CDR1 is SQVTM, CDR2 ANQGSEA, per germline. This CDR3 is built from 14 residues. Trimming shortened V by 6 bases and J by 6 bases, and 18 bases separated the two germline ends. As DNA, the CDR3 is TGCAGCGTCATGCGATCGGGGGTCAGCAATGAGCAGTTCTTC. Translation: CSVMRSGVSNEQFF.

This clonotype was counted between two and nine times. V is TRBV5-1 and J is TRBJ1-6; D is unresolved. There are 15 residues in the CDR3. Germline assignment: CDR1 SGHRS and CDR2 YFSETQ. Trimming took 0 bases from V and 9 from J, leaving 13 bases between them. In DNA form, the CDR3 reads TGCGCCAGCAGCTTGGCCAAAGACCCGGGTTCACCCCTCCACTTT. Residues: CASSLAKDPGSPLHF.

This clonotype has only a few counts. The CDR3 DNA reads TGCAGTGTCCGGGGAGGAGGGAATACGCAGTATTTT. Residues: CSVRGGGNTQYF. This rearrangement joins TRBV20-1 to TRBJ2-3, with D possibly TRBD2 on 6 matching bases. CDR3 length equals 12 residues. Trimming cost V 7 bases and J 7 bases, with 15 bases left between them. Germline values: CDR1 DFQATT, CDR2 SNEGSKA (reference sequence).